Below, 22 T cell receptor beta chains from the same sample are listed, as sequenced in a study of T cell changes during pregnancy in multiple sclerosis. The table came from immunoSEQ multiplex PCR; TCRdb's copy has only in-frame clones and leaves some out. The sample holds tens of thousands of clones, about 90% seen once. Sample: CD4+ T cells from peripheral blood mononuclear cells, taken in the third trimester of pregnancy. These receptors were taken from a female donor with multiple sclerosis, enrolled in a pregnancy study.

The chain employs TRBV14 and TRBJ2-5, with D perhaps TRBD2 (5 bases). V was shortened by 5 bases and J by 0 bases, with 13 bases between the two germline ends. This CDR3 has 15 amino acids. In germline, CDR1 is SGHDN, CDR2 FVKESK. CDR3 bases: TGTGCCAGCAGCGGTTGGGAGACTAACCAAGAGACCCAGTACTTC. Protein sequence: CASSGWETNQETQYF.

The rearrangement joins TRBV11-2 to TRBJ1-4, with TRBD1 identical over 8 bases. Trimming took 1 base from V and 6 from J; bases not matched to a gene: 10. The CDR3 is made up of 17 amino acids. Germline V gene lookup returns CDR1 SGHAT and CDR2 FQNNGV. CDR3 sequence: CASSLGGQGGTYEKLFF. The CDR3 region has the DNA TGTGCCAGCAGCTTAGGCGGACAGGGAGGCACATATGAAAAACTGTTTTTT.

The chain couples TRBV9 to TRBJ1-2; D gene ambiguous. This CDR3 is 15 amino acids long. The V gene's germline CDR1 is SGDLS and CDR2 YYNGEE. The V end lost 3 bases, the J end lost 0 bases, and 12 bases lay between the germline ends. The CDR3 sequence is CASSGGGLANYGYTF. The CDR3 nucleotides are TGTGCCAGCAGCGGGGGAGGACTAGCTAACTATGGCTACACCTTC.

This clone was observed once. This chain joins TRBV2 and TRBJ2-7; TRBD2 agrees at 9 bases. The CDR3 consists of 15 residues. Trimming removed 4 bases from V and 2 bases from J; junction bases left unmatched: 6. The germline CDR1 and CDR2 sequences are SNHLY and FYNNEI. The CDR3 DNA reads TGTGCCAGCAGTGTAGGTAGCGGGGGAACCTACGAGCAGTACTTC. Its translation is CASSVGSGGTYEQYF.

CDR3 DNA sequence: TGTGCCAGTCCTAGGATCGGGATCCAAGAGACCCAGTACTTC. Translated, it gives CASPRIGIQETQYF. The chain combines TRBV6-1 with TRBJ2-5; perhaps TRBD2 as D (5 bases). Trimming cost V 9 bases and J 1 base, with 15 bases left between them. The CDR3 runs 14 residues. In germline, CDR1 is MNHNS, CDR2 SASEGT.

The chain links TRBV7-8 to TRBJ1-2, with TRBD1 as a possible D gene (5 bases). Germline V gives CDR1 SGHVS, CDR2 FQNEAQ. The CDR3 spans 16 residues. V was clipped by 6 bases and J by 4 bases, with 21 bases between them. The CDR3 reads CASRGPGAGEAYGYTF. The CDR3 bases are TGTGCCAGCAGGGGGCCCGGGGCGGGGGAGGCCTATGGCTACACCTTC.

The J gene is TRBJ2-3, the V gene TRBV7-6; no clear D. The ends were cut back, 6 bases at V and 3 bases at J, with 10 bases in the middle. The CDR3 is 13 residues long. Germline lookup yields CDR1 SGHVS and CDR2 FNYEAQ. The CDR3 DNA follows: TGTGCCAGCAGTGGGCAGAAGACAGATACGCAGTATTTT. Residues: CASSGQKTDTQYF.

For the CDR3, the DNA is TGTGCCAGCAGTCGCGCCCCTGGGGCCAACGTCCTGACTTTC. This sequence encodes CASSRAPGANVLTF. The chain carries TRBV6-5 and TRBJ2-6, with D unclear. The CDR3 has 14 residues. The V end was cut by 5 bases, the J end by 2 bases, with 7 bases between. CDR1 is MNHEY and CDR2 is SVGAGI in the germline V gene.

This clone was found once. The chain is built from TRBV5-1 and TRBJ2-1, with D perhaps TRBD2 (5 bases). CDR1 and CDR2 (germline): SGHRS, YFSETQ. The CDR3 runs to 16 residues. Trimming pared 0 bases from V and 0 bases from J, leaving 10 bases between. For the CDR3, the DNA is TGCGCCAGCAGCTTGGCCTCGGGGAGCTCCTACAATGAGCAGTTCTTC. This encodes CASSLASGSSYNEQFF.

The genes are TRBV7-8 and TRBJ2-1; D may be TRBD1 (5 bases). CDR3 length equals 14 residues. The germline CDR1 and CDR2 sequences are SGHVS and FQNEAQ. Trimming took 1 base from V and 7 from J, leaving 11 bases between them. The CDR3 bases are TGTGCCAGCAGCTTAGGGGGCCTTTTGAATGAGCAGTTCTTC. Translated: CASSLGGLLNEQFF.

The chain joins TRBV7-9 to TRBJ1-2; the match to TRBD1 covers 8 bases. The V gene end was trimmed by 2 bases and the J gene end by 4 bases; junction bases not matched to a gene: 3. This CDR3 region has 14 residues. The germline CDR1 and CDR2 sequences are SEHNR and FQNEAQ (reference sequence). CDR3 residues: CASSLQGAVYGYTF. CDR3 coding DNA: TGTGCCAGCAGCTTACAGGGGGCGGTCTATGGCTACACCTTC.

V gene TRBV19 combines with J gene TRBJ1-1; a weak D match, TRBD1 (6 bases). CDR1 is LNHDA, CDR2 SQIVND, per germline (reference sequence). V was cut by 7 bases and J by 4 bases, with 25 bases left in between. This CDR3 has 17 residues. The CDR3, as DNA: TGTGCCAGTACCCCAAAGCGGCAGGGGACGGCGGGCACTGAAGCTTTCTTT. It is translated as CASTPKRQGTAGTEAFF.

The chain employs TRBV5-1 and TRBJ2-1, with 8 bases lining up with TRBD2. The CDR3 runs 15 residues. Germline V gives CDR1 SGHRS, CDR2 YFSETQ. J was trimmed by 4 bases and V by 3 bases; bases with no gene match: 6. CDR3 residues: CASSSAGGGYNEQFF. The CDR3 bases are TGCGCCAGCAGCTCCGCCGGGGGGGGTTACAATGAGCAGTTCTTC.

This sequence joins TRBV5-1 and TRBJ1-1; TRBD1 aligns across 9 bases. The V gene end was trimmed by 5 bases and the J gene end by 1 base; junction bases not matched to a gene: 3. Germline V lookup: CDR1 SGHRS, CDR2 YFSETQ. There are 14 residues in the CDR3. Here the CDR3 DNA reads TGCGCCAGCAGGGAGACAGGGGGGAACACTGAAGCTTTCTTT. Encoded protein: CASRETGGNTEAFF. Supplemented by reference TRBV5-1 and TRBJ1-1, the full variable domain reads KAGVTQTPRYLIKTRGQQVTLSCSPISGHRSVSWYQQTPGQGLQFLFEYFSETQRNKGNFPGRFSGRQFSNSRSEMNVSTLELGDSALYLCASRETGGNTEAFFGQGTRLTVV.

The gene calls are TRBV6-5 and TRBJ1-5; no clear D gene. The V gene's germline CDR1 is MNHEY and CDR2 SVGAGI. V lost 5 bases and J 0 bases, leaving 5 bases between the germline ends. The CDR3 sequence is 13 residues long. The CDR3 loop is CASSLNSNQPQHF. In DNA, the CDR3 is TGTGCCAGCAGTCTTAATAGCAATCAGCCCCAGCATTTT.

This clone was counted a single time. V and J are TRBV5-5 and TRBJ1-1; 7 nucleotides agree with TRBD1. The CDR3 consists of 13 residues. Trimming removed 6 bases from V and 5 bases from J; junction bases left unmatched: 7. CDR1 is SGHKS, CDR2 YYEKEE, per germline (reference sequence). In DNA, the CDR3 is TGTGCCAGCATCGTTGACAGGGCGACTGAAGCTTTCTTT. Its translation is CASIVDRATEAFF.

The CDR3 bases are TGTGCCAGTAGTATAGACAGGGGAAGCTATGGCTACACCTTC. Residues: CASSIDRGSYGYTF. The V and J genes are TRBV19 and TRBJ1-2; tentatively, D is TRBD1 (6 bases). The CDR3 is 14 amino acids. Looked up from germline, CDR1 is LNHDA and CDR2 is SQIVND (reference sequence). The V gene lost 0 bases and the J gene lost 4 bases, with 9 bases spanning the gap.

The chain is built from TRBV7-8 and TRBJ1-6; D unclear. This CDR3 has 14 residues. Trimming cost V 1 base and J 8 bases, with 9 bases left between them. The V gene's germline CDR1 is SGHVS and CDR2 FQNEAQ. The CDR3 DNA reads as TGTGCCAGCAGCTTAGACCCTAGAGATTCACCCCTCCACTTT. This sequence encodes CASSLDPRDSPLHF.

This chain joins TRBV7-6 and TRBJ2-3; D remains unclear. CDR1 and CDR2 (germline): SGHVS, FNYEAQ. With 3 bases removed from V and 6 bases from J, the gap between germline ends came to 4 bases. The CDR3 sequence is 11 residues long. The CDR3 protein is CASSFADTQYF. CDR3 nucleotides: TGTGCCAGCAGCTTCGCGGATACGCAGTATTTT. The whole variable domain, remainder taken from reference TRBV7-6 and TRBJ2-3, is GAGVSQSPRYKVTKRGQDVALRCDPISGHVSLYWYRQALGQGPEFLTYFNYEAQQDKSGLPNDRFSAERPEGSISTLTIQRTEQRDSAMYRCASSFADTQYFGPGTRLTVL.

The chain recombines TRBV4-2 with TRBJ1-6; TRBD1 is a possible D gene (5 bases). Germline CDR1 is LGHNA and CDR2 is YNFKEQ. Trimming stripped 1 base from V and 10 bases from J, with 17 bases between. The CDR3 totals 16 residues. CDR3 bases: TGTGCCAGCAGCCAAGGGGGGTGGAGGGGTGGCTCACCCCTCCACTTT. This translates into CASSQGGWRGGSPLHF.

The CDR3 region is CASRYTGGLAEAFF. CDR3 DNA: TGTGCCAGCAGATACACAGGGGGCTTGGCTGAAGCTTTCTTT. V is TRBV27 and J is TRBJ1-1; 9 bases line up with TRBD1. This CDR3 is built from 14 residues. Trimming at V came to 6 bases and at J to 6 bases, leaving 8 bases not matched to a gene. Germline assignment: CDR1 MNHEY and CDR2 SMNVEV (reference sequence).

This chain connects TRBV19 to TRBJ2-2; TRBD1 might be the D (5 bases). CDR3 length: 18 residues. Trimming took 7 bases from V and 3 from J, leaving 24 bases between them. The germline V gene has CDR1 LNHDA and CDR2 SQIVND (reference sequence). In DNA form, the CDR3 reads TGTGCCAGTACCACCCTGGGGCAGGGAAGGGTGGACACCGGGGAGCTGTTTTTT. Encoded protein: CASTTLGQGRVDTGELFF.